This entry describes one T cell receptor beta chain. Original processing methods: By means of reference gene primer amplification, nucleated cell counts were estimated. The method was immunoSEQ multiplex PCR; TCRdb's version includes in-frame clones alone and lacks a portion of them. D and trimming were read from the DNA, whereas the V and J calls and clone size are those reported in that table. Seen here are around 140,000 clones, 84% observed once, and the top ten hold 2% to 2.5%. The data are from a study of blood T cell repertoires in COVID-19. Study context: Acute-phase and convalescent COVID-19 samples originated in the United States, Italy and Spain.

Recruitment covered fewer than 25 US areas and drew participants whose ages spanned roughly 18 to 90 years. Which cohort a participant joined came from the clinical history participants gave. This clonotype was obtained from a man aged 40-49 years with acute COVID-19. The sample was PBMCs or T cells enriched from blood (not recorded which).

CDR3 amino acids: CASSANGGVYGYTF. As DNA, the CDR3 is TGTGCCAGCAGTGCCAATGGGGGGGTATATGGCTACACCTTC. The rearrangement links TRBV27 to TRBJ1-2; perhaps TRBD1 as D (5 bases). CDR1 and CDR2 from the germline V gene are MNHEY and SMNVEV (reference sequence). The CDR3 has 14 amino acids. Trimming cost V 5 bases and J 5 bases, with 15 bases left between them.